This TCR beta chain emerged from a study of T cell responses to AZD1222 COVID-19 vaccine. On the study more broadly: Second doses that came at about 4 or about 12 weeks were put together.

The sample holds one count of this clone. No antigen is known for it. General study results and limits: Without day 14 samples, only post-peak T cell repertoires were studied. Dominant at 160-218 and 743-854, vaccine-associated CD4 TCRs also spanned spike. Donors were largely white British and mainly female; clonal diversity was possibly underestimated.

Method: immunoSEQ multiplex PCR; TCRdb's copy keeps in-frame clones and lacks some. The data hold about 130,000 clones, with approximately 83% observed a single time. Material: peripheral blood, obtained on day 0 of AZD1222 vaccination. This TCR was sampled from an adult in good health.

This CDR3 reads CASSEEDFVYGYTF. The DNA of the CDR3 is TGTGCCAGCAGTGAAGAGGATTTCGTATATGGCTACACCTTC. The gene calls are TRBV6-1 and TRBJ1-2; no clear D gene. Germline assignment: CDR1 MNHNS and CDR2 SASEGT. The CDR3 is 14 residues long. Deletions cut 1 base from V and 5 bases from J, with 11 bases between.